This T cell receptor (beta chain) was retrieved from a study of cytomegalovirus exposure and HLA in healthy donors. Study-wide results and limits: In an earlier analysis, about 87% or about 30%: the productive usage of most TCR beta V segments.

This clone was detected only once. Its antigen is undetermined. The CDR3 contains 15 residues. Germline CDR1 is MNHEY and CDR2 is SVGAGI. The junction had 10 bases not matched to a gene; V was cut back by 6 bases and J by 5 bases. The PCR ran on 60 Vbeta and 13 Jbeta primers. The table came from immunoSEQ multiplex PCR; TCRdb's copy has only in-frame clones and leaves some out. The data hold about 120,000 clones, with roughly 82% observed a single time. This chain joins TRBV6-5 and TRBJ2-7, with 10 positions matching TRBD2. The specimen was PBMCs. The TCR sequence derives from a woman aged 40 to 55 in good health and CMV-seropositive. The CDR3 nucleotides are TGTGCCAGCAGCAAGCGGGAGGGGGTTTTCAACGAGCAGTACTTC. This codes for CASSKREGVFNEQYF.